Given below is one TCR beta chain in context. The target antigen is unknown. Sequencing was performed with immunoSEQ multiplex PCR; in TCRdb, only in-frame clones are kept and a portion is missing. The sample lists fewer than 25,000 clones; approximately 85% were seen once. This specimen comes from a study of OX40 agonist ivuxolimab in advanced cancers. Study-level background: A diagnosis of hepatocellular carcinoma, melanoma, renal cell or head and neck cancer was present in dose-escalation patients.

Study-level results: Certain nonresponders additionally had low normalized T-cell clonal expansion. At 0.1 to 3.0 mg/kg and by week 6, clonal expansion occurred in CD4+ and CD8+ blood T cells.

The V and J ends lost 2 bases and 5 bases respectively, with 11 bases between them. The CDR3 runs 14 residues. Germline loops: CDR1 SGHDT, CDR2 YYEEEE. This clonotype originated in an adult with an advanced solid tumor such as melanoma, head and neck, liver or kidney cancer. The J gene is TRBJ1-5, the V gene TRBV5-6; D not resolved. The material was CD4+ or CD8+ T cells sorted from blood, obtained in a trial of the OX40 agonist ivuxolimab. CDR3 residues: CASSFHGFDQPQHF. CDR3 DNA sequence: TGTGCCAGCAGCTTTCACGGGTTCGATCAGCCCCAGCATTTT.